These 4 T cell receptor beta chains were sequenced from one sample in a study of spatial heterogeneity in lung cancer (dated by TCRdb to the late 2010s). Library creation used 5' RACE. This sample was sequenced with a NextSeq 500. TCRdb reworked the public reads: Q25 trimming with fastp, MiXCR clone assembly, productive beta chains retained. Entries are consolidated by CDR3 protein sequence, retaining the most common genes and DNA. The sample data list 85,000 to 100,000 distinct CDR3 sequences, and roughly 12% of these were observed just once. The ten most abundant clones make up about 41% of the sample. This specimen's time point label, per the study, means: sample taken at primary tumor resection. Without any cell sorting, TCR sequencing was performed on whole RNA extracted either from tumor and nontumor lung tissue or from cryopreserved PBMC samples. The sequenced sample was PBMCs, obtained at surgery. Receptors originate from a male donor with early-stage non-small cell lung cancer.

The J gene is TRBJ1-2, the V gene TRBV6-6; a weak D match, TRBD1 (6 bases). V shed 6 bases and J shed 4 bases, with 18 bases lying between them. The germline CDR1 and CDR2 sequences are MNHNY and SVGAGI (reference sequence). CDR3 size: 15 residues. The chain's CDR3 is CASRPRDTSGYGYTF. As DNA, the CDR3 is TGTGCCAGCAGGCCTAGGGACACCTCTGGCTATGGCTACACCTTC.

This clonotype was observed a few times. The chain links TRBV28 to TRBJ1-6, with D hard to call. There are 16 residues in the CDR3. Trimming shortened V by 4 bases and J by 7 bases, and 17 bases separated the two germline ends. Per the germline V gene, CDR1 is MDHEN and CDR2 is SYDVKM. This CDR3 reads CASSSLGPIDNSPLHF. DNA of the CDR3: TGTGCCAGCAGTTCACTCGGACCGATAGACAATTCACCCCTCCACTTT.

This clonotype was found many times. The chain has TRBV24-1 and TRBJ2-1, with TRBD2 as a possible D gene (6 bases). From germline, CDR1 is KGHDR and CDR2 SFDVKD. This CDR3 spans 15 amino acids. With 0 bases removed from V and 2 bases from J, the gap between germline ends came to 7 bases. CDR3 DNA sequence: TGTGCCACCAGTGATTTGACTAGCACCTACAATGAGCAGTTCTTC. It translates to CATSDLTSTYNEQFF.

This clonotype was counted many times. The chain has TRBV18 and TRBJ2-7, with 7 bases identical to TRBD1. Germline assignment: CDR1 KGHSH and CDR2 LQKENI. The CDR3 spans 15 residues. V shed 4 bases and J 3 bases; nucleotides not matched to a gene: 9. The CDR3 reads CASSQLDRVGYEQYF. The CDR3 DNA sequence: TGTGCCAGCTCACAACTAGACAGGGTTGGCTACGAGCAGTACTTC.